These 11 T cell receptor beta chains were sequenced from one sample in a study of glioma-infiltrating T cells after dendritic cell vaccination. Libraries were prepared by immunoSEQ multiplex PCR; TCRdb keeps only in-frame clonotypes and omits some of them. This sample yields some 78,000 clones, of which less than 85% are seen a single time; around 8.5% belongs to the top ten. Time point reported: after dendritic cell vaccination, including at tumor progression/relapse. The material sequenced was blood, taken after dendritic cell vaccination. These receptors came from a human donor with glioblastoma.

The chain is built from TRBV9 and TRBJ2-2, with D tentatively TRBD2 (5 bases). The CDR3 covers 16 residues. Germline CDR1 is SGDLS and CDR2 is YYNGEE. Trimming removed 6 bases from V and 0 bases from J, with 15 bases in between. The CDR3 region has the DNA TGTGCCAGCACCCCTAACCTCGGGGCGAACACCGGGGAGCTGTTTTTT. This gives the protein CASTPNLGANTGELFF.

This chain uses TRBV6-1 with TRBJ1-1; no definite D call. V lost 7 bases, J lost 10 bases, and 13 bases lay in between. The CDR3 consists of 11 residues. Germline-derived CDR1 and CDR2 are MNHNS and SASEGT. The CDR3 protein is CASNSGVGAFF. CDR3 DNA: TGTGCCAGCAATTCAGGCGTGGGAGCTTTCTTT.

The chain employs TRBV6-1 and TRBJ1-1, with a possible D match to TRBD1 (5 bases). Germline V CDR1 and CDR2: MNHNS, SASEGT. V was trimmed by 1 base and J by 3 bases, leaving 15 bases between them. The CDR3 covers 16 residues. CDR3 region: CASSEGVAGFDTEAFF. The CDR3 DNA reads TGTGCCAGCAGTGAAGGGGTAGCAGGGTTCGACACTGAAGCTTTCTTT.

This chain uses TRBV5-6 with TRBJ1-1; D is perhaps TRBD1 (5 bases). The CDR3 length is 16 residues. V was clipped by 3 bases and J by 1 base, with 16 bases between them. CDR1 is SGHDT, CDR2 YYEEEE, per germline. CDR3 bases: TGTGCCAGCAGCTGGGGCCGGATGAGGACGAACACTGAAGCTTTCTTT. This sequence encodes CASSWGRMRTNTEAFF. Based on the CDR3 plus reference TRBV5-6 and TRBJ1-1, the full variable domain is DAGVTQSPTHLIKTRGQQVTLRCSPKSGHDTVSWYQQALGQGPQFIFQYYEEEERQRGNFPDRFSGHQFPNYSSELNVNALLLGDSALYLCASSWGRMRTNTEAFFGQGTRLTVV.

J is TRBJ1-2 and V is TRBV7-9, with D possibly TRBD1 on 6 matching bases. V lost 5 bases, J lost 4 bases, and 11 bases lay in between. The CDR3 spans 13 residues. CDR1 is SEHNR and CDR2 is FQNEAQ in the germline V gene (reference sequence). In nucleotides, the CDR3 is TGTGCCAGCAGCGGTCCGGACAGCTATGGCTACACCTTC. Protein: CASSGPDSYGYTF.

This rearrangement joins TRBV6-6 to TRBJ2-1, with TRBD2 matching 7 bases. The junction had 4 bases not matched to a gene; V was cut back by 5 bases and J by 3 bases. The CDR3 consists of 14 residues. Per germline, CDR1 MNHNY and CDR2 SVGAGI (reference sequence). CDR3 in amino acids: CASSPSGDYNEQFF. The CDR3, as DNA: TGTGCCAGCAGTCCTAGCGGAGACTACAATGAGCAGTTCTTC.

The chain couples TRBV7-2 to TRBJ2-3, with no clear D. V lost 6 bases to trimming and J lost 13 bases, with 17 bases between them. The CDR3 is 12 residues long. Germline V lookup: CDR1 SGHTA, CDR2 FQGNSA. The CDR3 sequence is CASRPDRGREYF. The CDR3 DNA follows: TGTGCCAGCAGACCAGACCGAGGTCGGGAGTATTTT.

This chain joins TRBV6-1 and TRBJ1-1, with TRBD1 as a possible D gene (6 bases). The length of the CDR3 is 14 residues. CDR1 is MNHNS and CDR2 is SASEGT in the germline V gene. V was clipped by 8 bases and J by 3 bases, with 16 bases between them. CDR3 protein: CASPSDQGYTEAFF. The CDR3 coding sequence is TGTGCCAGCCCTTCAGACCAGGGGTACACTGAAGCTTTCTTT.

The chain is built from TRBV6-1 and TRBJ2-2; 9 bases match TRBD2. Per the germline V gene, CDR1 is MNHNS and CDR2 is SASEGT. The length of the CDR3 is 14 residues. Germline trimming cut 6 bases from V and 8 bases from J; bases unmatched to any gene: 7. CDR3 residues: CASRLAGNGGELFF. CDR3 bases: TGTGCCAGCAGGCTAGCGGGGAATGGTGGGGAGCTGTTTTTT.

This sequence joins TRBV5-4 and TRBJ2-3; TRBD2 aligns across 7 bases. The germline V gene encodes CDR1 SGHNT and CDR2 YYREEE (reference sequence). Losses at the gene ends were 0 bases for V and 6 bases for J; bases not matched to a gene: 4. CDR3 length equals 14 residues. The CDR3 coding sequence is TGTGCCAGCAGCTTGGCCCCCGGGGGGGATACGCAGTATTTT. Translation: CASSLAPGGDTQYF.

This chain joins TRBV11-3 and TRBJ1-3, with D possibly being TRBD1 (6 bases). Germline loops: CDR1 SGHNT, CDR2 YENEEA. The CDR3 totals 15 residues. The V end was cut by 5 bases, the J end by 2 bases, with 13 bases between. CDR3 DNA sequence: TGTGCCAGCAGCCTAAACAGGGCCCCTGGAAACACCATATATTTT. It yields the protein CASSLNRAPGNTIYF.